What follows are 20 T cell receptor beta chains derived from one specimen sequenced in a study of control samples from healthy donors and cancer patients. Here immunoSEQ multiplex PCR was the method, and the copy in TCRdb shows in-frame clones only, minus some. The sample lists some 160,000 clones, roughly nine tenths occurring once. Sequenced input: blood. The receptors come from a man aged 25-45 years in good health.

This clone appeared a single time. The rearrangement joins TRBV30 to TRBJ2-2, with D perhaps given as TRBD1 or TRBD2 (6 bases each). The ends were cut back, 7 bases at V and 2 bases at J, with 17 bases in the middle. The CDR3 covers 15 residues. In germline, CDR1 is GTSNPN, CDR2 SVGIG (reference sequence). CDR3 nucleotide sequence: TGTGCCTCCCCCCCGGGGGCGGGAAACACCGGGGAGCTGTTTTTT. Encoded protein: CASPPGAGNTGELFF.

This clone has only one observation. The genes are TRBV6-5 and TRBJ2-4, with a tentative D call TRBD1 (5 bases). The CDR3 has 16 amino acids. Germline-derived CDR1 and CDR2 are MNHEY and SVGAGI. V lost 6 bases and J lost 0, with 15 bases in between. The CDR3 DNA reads TGTGCCAGCAGCTACGGCCCAGGGCTAGCCAAAAACATTCAGTACTTC. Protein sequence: CASSYGPGLAKNIQYF.

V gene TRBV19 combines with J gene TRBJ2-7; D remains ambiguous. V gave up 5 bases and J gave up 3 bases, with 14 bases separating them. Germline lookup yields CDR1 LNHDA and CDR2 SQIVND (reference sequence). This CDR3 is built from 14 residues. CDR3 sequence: CASSSRESSYEQYF. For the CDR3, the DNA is TGTGCCAGTAGTTCAAGAGAATCAAGCTACGAGCAGTACTTC.

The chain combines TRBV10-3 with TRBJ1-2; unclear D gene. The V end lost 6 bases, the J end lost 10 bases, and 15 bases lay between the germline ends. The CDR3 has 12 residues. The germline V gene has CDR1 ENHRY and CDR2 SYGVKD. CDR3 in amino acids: CAISPVDGSYTF. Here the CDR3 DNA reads TGTGCCATCAGCCCCGTGGACGGCTCCTACACCTTC.

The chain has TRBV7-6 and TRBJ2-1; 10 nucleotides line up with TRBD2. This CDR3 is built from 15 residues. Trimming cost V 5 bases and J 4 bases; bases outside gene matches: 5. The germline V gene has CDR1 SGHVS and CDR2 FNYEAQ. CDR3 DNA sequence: TGTGCCAGCAGCATGACTAGCGGGTCGTACAATGAGCAGTTCTTC. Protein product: CASSMTSGSYNEQFF.

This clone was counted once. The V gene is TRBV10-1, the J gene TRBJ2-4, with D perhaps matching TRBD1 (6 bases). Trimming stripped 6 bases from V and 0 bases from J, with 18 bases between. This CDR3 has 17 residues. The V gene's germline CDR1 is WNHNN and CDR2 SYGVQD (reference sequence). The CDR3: CASRSTKQGIAKNIQYF. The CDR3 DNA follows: TGCGCCAGCAGAAGCACTAAACAGGGCATAGCCAAAAACATTCAGTACTTC.

This chain's CDR3 is CASTEGRNQPQHF. In nucleotides, the CDR3 is TGTGCCAGCACCGAGGGAAGGAACCAGCCCCAGCATTTT. The V gene is TRBV6-5, the J gene TRBJ1-5, with D unresolved. CDR3 length equals 13 residues. Germline CDR1 reads MNHEY; CDR2 reads SVGAGI. Trimming stripped 7 bases from V and 7 bases from J, with 14 bases between.

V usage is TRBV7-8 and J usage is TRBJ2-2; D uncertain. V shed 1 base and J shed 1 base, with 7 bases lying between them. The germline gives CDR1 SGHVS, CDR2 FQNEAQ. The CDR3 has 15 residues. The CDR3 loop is CASSLVLQNTGELFF. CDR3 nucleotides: TGTGCCAGCAGCTTAGTCTTACAGAACACCGGGGAGCTGTTTTTT.

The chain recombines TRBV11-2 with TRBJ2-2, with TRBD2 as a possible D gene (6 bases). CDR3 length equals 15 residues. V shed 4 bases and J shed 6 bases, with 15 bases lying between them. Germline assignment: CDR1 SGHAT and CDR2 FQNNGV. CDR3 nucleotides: TGTGCCAGCAGCTCTCTAGCGAGTGGGGCCGGGGAGCTGTTTTTT. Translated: CASSSLASGAGELFF.

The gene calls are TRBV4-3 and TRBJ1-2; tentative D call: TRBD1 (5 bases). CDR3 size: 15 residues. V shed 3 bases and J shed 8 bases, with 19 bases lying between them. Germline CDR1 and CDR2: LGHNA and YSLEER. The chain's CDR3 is CASSQARVRDGGYTF. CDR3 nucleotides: TGCGCCAGCAGCCAGGCAAGGGTCAGGGACGGAGGCTACACCTTC.

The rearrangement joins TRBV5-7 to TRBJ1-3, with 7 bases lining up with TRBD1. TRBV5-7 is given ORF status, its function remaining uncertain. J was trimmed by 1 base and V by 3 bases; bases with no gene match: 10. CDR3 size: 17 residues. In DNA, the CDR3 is TGTGCCAGCAGCTCTTATCCGGGACAGCGTTCTGGAAACACCATATATTTT. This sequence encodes CASSSYPGQRSGNTIYF.

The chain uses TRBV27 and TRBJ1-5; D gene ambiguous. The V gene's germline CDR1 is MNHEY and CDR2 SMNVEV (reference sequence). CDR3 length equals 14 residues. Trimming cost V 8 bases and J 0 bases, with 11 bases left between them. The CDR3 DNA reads TGTGCCAGCTGGAGGCCGAATAGCAATCAGCCCCAGCATTTT. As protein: CASWRPNSNQPQHF.

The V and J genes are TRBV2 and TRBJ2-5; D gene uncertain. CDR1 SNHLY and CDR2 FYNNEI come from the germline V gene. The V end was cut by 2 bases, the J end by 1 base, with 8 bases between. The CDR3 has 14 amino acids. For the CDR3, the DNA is TGTGCCAGCAGTGAAAGACCGACCCAAGAGACCCAGTACTTC. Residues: CASSERPTQETQYF.

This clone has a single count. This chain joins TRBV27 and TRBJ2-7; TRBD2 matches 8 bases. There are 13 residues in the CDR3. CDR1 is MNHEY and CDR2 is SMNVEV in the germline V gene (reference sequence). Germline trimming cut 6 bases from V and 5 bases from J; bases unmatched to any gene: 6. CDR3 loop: CASSQTSAHEQYF. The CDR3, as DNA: TGTGCCAGCAGCCAGACTAGCGCCCACGAGCAGTACTTC.

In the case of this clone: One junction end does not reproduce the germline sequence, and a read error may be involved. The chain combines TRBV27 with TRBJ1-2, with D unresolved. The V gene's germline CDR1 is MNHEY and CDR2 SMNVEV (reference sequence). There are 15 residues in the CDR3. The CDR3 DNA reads TGTGCCAGCAGTTTAGGACCCGCTTTGAACTTTGGCTACACCTTC. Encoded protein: CASSLGPALNFGYTF.

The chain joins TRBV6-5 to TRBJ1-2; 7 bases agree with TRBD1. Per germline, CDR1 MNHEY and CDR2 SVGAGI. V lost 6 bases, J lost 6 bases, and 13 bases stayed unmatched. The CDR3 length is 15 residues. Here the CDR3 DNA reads TGTGCCAGCAGCCGATCCGACACGACAGGGAATGGCTACACCTTC. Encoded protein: CASSRSDTTGNGYTF.

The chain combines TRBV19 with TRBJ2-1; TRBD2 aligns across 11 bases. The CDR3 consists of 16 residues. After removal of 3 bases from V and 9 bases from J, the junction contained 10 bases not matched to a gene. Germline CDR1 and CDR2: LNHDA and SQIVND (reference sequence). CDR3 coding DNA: TGTGCCAGTAGTATTCGTAGCGGGAGGGCCTTGCTTGAGCAGTTCTTC. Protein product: CASSIRSGRALLEQFF.

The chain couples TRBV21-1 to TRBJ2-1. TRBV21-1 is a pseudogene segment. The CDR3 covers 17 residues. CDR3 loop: CASSKPGLELSYNEQFF. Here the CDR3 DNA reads TGTGCCAGCAGCAAACCGGGCCTGGAGCTCTCCTACAATGAGCAGTTCTTC.

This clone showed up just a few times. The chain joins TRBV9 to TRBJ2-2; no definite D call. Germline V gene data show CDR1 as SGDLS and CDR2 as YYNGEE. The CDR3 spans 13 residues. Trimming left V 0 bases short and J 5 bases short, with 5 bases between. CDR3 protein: CASSVEGTGELFF. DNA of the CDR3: TGTGCCAGCAGCGTAGAAGGGACCGGGGAGCTGTTTTTT.

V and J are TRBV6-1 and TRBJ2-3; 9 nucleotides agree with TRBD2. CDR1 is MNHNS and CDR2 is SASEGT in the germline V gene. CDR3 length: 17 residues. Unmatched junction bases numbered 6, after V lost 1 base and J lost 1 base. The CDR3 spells CASSEGLAGLRTDTQYF. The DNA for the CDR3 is TGTGCCAGCAGTGAAGGGCTAGCGGGGCTCCGCACAGATACGCAGTATTTT.